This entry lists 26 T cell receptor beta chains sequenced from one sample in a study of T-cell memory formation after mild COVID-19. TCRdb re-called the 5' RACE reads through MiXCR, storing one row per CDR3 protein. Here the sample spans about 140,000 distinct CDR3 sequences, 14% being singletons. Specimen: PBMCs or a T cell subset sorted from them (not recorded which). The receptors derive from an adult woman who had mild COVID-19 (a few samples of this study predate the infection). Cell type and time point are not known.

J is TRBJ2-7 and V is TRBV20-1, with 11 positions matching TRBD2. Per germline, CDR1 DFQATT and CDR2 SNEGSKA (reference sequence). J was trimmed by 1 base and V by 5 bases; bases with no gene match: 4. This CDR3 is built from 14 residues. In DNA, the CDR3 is TGCAGTGCTCACCCTAGCGGGGGGTCCTACGAGCAGTACTTC. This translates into CSAHPSGGSYEQYF.

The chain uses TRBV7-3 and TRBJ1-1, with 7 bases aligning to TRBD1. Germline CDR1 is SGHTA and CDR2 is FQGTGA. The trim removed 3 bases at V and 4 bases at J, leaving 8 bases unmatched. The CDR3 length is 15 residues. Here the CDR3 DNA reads TGTGCCAGCAGCTTTAGTGGAGGGACAGCCACTGAAGCTTTCTTT. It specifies CASSFSGGTATEAFF.

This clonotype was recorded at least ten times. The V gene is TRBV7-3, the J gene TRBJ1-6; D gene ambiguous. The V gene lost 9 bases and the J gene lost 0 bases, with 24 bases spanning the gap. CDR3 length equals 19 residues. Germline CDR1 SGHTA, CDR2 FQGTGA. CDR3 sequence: CARNGWNSHSSSYNSPLHF. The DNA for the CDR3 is TGTGCCAGAAATGGGTGGAACAGCCACTCCAGCTCCTATAATTCACCCCTCCACTTT.

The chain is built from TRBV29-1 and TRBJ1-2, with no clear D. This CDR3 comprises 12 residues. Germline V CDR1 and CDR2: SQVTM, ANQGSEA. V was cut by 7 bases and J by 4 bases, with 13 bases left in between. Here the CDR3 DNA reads TGCAGCGCCACCGGAACGGTCTATGGCTACACCTTC. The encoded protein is CSATGTVYGYTF.

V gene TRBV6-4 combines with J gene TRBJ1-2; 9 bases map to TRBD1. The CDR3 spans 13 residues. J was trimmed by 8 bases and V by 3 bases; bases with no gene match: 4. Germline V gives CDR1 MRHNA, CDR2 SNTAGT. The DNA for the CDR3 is TGTGCCAGCAGTGAACTGACAGGGGGAGGCTACACCTTC. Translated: CASSELTGGGYTF.

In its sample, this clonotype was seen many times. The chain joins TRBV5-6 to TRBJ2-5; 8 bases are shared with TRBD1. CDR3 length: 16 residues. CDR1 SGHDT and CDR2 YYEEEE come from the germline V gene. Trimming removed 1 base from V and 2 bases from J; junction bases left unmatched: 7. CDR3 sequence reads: CASSLQWDRPQETQYF. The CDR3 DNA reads TGTGCCAGCAGCTTGCAATGGGACAGGCCTCAAGAGACCCAGTACTTC.

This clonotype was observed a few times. The CDR3 nucleotides are TGCAGTGCTACAAACCTGTTTAGCGGGGGGGAAAGCTCCTACAATGAGCAGTTCTTC. It yields the protein CSATNLFSGGESSYNEQFF. The rearrangement links TRBV20-1 to TRBJ2-1, with TRBD2 matching 11 bases. V dropped 4 bases and J dropped 0; count of bases not matched to a gene: 14. Germline V gene sequence: CDR1 DFQATT, CDR2 SNEGSKA (reference sequence). The CDR3 is 19 amino acids.

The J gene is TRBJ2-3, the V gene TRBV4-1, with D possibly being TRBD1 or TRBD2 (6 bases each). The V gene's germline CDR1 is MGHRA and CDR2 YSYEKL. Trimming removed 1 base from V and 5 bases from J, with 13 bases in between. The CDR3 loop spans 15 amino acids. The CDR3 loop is CASSQAGAGIDTQYF. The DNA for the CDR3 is TGCGCCAGCAGCCAAGCGGGGGCCGGGATAGATACGCAGTATTTT.

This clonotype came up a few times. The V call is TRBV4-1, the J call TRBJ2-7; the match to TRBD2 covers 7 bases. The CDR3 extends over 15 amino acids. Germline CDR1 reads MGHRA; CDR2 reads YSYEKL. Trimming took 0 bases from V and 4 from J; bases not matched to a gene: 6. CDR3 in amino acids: CASSQDLSGVYEQYF. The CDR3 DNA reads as TGCGCCAGCAGCCAAGACTTAAGCGGGGTTTACGAGCAGTACTTC.

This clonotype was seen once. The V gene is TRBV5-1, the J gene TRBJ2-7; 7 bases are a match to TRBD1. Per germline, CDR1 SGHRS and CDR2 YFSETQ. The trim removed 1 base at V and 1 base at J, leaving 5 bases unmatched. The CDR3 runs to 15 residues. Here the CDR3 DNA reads TGCGCCAGCAGCTTGCAGGGACAGCAGTCCTACGAGCAGTACTTC. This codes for CASSLQGQQSYEQYF.

In DNA form, the CDR3 reads TGTGCCAGCAGCTGGAGCACAGATACGCAGTATTTT. The encoded protein is CASSWSTDTQYF. This chain uses TRBV9 with TRBJ2-3; D not resolved. Germline CDR1 SGDLS, CDR2 YYNGEE. V was cut by 4 bases and J by 0 bases, with 3 bases left in between. The CDR3 is 12 residues long.

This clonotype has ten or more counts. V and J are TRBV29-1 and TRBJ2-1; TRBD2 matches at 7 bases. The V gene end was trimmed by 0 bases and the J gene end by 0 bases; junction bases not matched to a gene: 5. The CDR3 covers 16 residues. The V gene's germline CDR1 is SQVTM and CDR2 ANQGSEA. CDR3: CSVEDIKRGSYNEQFF. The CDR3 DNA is TGCAGCGTTGAAGATATCAAGCGGGGCTCCTACAATGAGCAGTTCTTC.

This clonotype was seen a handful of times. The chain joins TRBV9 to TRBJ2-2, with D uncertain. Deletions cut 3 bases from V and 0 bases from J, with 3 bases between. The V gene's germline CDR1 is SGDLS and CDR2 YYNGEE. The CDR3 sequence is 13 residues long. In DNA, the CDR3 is TGTGCCAGCAGCGGTCCGAACACCGGGGAGCTGTTTTTT. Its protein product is CASSGPNTGELFF.

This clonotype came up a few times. In DNA form, the CDR3 reads TGCGCCAGCAGTGCACTAGCGCCCGGGGAGCTGTTTTTT. As protein: CASSALAPGELFF. The chain links TRBV10-2 to TRBJ2-2, with 7 nucleotides matching TRBD2. The CDR3 has 13 amino acids. Trimming cost V 4 bases and J 6 bases; bases outside gene matches: 2. Germline V gene lookup returns CDR1 WSHSY and CDR2 SAAADI.

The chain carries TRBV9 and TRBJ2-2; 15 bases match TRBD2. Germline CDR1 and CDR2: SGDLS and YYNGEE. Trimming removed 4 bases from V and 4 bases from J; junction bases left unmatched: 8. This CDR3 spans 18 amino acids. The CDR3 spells CASSSARTSGRGTGELFF. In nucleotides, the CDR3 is TGTGCCAGCAGCTCAGCGAGGACTAGCGGGAGGGGCACCGGGGAGCTGTTTTTT.

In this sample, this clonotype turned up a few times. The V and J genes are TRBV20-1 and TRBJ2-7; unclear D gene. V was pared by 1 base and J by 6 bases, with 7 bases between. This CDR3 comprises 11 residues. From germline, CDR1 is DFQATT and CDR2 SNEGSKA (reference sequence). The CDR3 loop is CSARGLVEQYF. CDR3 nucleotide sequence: TGCAGTGCTAGAGGCCTCGTCGAGCAGTACTTC.

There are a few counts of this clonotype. The CDR3, as DNA: TGTGCCAGCAGTGACTCCCCCCAAGCGTCCCTCACAGATACGCAGTATTTT. It specifies CASSDSPQASLTDTQYF. The genes are TRBV2 and TRBJ2-3; D is unresolved. CDR1 and CDR2 from the germline V gene are SNHLY and FYNNEI. This CDR3 has 17 amino acids. The germline V and J ends were trimmed by 3 bases and 2 bases, with 18 bases remaining between them.

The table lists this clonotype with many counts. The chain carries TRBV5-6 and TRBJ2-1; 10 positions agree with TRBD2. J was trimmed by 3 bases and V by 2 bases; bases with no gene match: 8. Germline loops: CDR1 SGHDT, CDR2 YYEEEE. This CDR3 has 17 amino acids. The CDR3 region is CASSFRLAGLYYNEQFF. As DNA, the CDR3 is TGTGCCAGCAGCTTCCGACTAGCGGGCCTCTACTACAATGAGCAGTTCTTC.

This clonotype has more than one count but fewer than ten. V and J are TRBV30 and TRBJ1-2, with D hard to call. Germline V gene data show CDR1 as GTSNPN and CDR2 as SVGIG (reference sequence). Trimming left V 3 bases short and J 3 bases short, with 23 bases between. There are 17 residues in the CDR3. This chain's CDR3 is CAWRDFERHPGDYGYTF. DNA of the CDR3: TGTGCCTGGAGGGATTTTGAAAGACATCCCGGGGACTATGGCTACACCTTC.

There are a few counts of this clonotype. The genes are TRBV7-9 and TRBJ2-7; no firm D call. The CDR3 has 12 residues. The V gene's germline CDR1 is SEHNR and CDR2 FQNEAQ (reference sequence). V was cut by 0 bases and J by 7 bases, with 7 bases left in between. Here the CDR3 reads CASSLALGEQYF. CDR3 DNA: TGTGCCAGCAGCTTAGCGCTGGGGGAGCAGTACTTC.

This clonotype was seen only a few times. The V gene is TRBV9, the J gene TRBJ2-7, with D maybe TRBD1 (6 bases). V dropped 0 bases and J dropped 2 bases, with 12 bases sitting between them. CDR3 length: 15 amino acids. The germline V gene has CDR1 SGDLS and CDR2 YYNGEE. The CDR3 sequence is CASSVASQGTYEQYF. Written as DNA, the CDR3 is TGTGCCAGCAGCGTAGCATCGCAGGGGACCTACGAGCAGTACTTC.

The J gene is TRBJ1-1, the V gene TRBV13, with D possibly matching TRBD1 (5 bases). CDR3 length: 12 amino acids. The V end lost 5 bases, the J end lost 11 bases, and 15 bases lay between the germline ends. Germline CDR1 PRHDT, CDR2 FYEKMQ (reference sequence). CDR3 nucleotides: TGTGCCAGCAGCCTCTGGGGGGGAGCCGCTTTCTTT. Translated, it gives CASSLWGGAAFF. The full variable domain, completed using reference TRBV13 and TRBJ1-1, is AAGVIQSPRHLIKEKRETATLKCYPIPRHDTVYWYQQGPGQDPQFLISFYEKMQSDKGSIPDRFSAQQFSDYHSELNMSSLELGDSALYFCASSLWGGAAFFGQGTRLTVV.

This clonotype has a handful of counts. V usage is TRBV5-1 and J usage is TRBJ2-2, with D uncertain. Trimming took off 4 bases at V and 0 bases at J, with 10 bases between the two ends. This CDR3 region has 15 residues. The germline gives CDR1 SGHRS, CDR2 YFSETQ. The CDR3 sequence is CASSPVYPNTGELFF. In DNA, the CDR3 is TGCGCCAGCAGCCCAGTTTACCCGAACACCGGGGAGCTGTTTTTT.

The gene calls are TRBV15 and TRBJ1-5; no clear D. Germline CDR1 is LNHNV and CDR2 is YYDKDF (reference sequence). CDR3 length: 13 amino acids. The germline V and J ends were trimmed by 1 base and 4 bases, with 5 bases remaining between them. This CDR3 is CATSRVSNQPQHF. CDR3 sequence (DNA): TGTGCCACCAGCAGAGTCAGTAATCAGCCCCAGCATTTT.

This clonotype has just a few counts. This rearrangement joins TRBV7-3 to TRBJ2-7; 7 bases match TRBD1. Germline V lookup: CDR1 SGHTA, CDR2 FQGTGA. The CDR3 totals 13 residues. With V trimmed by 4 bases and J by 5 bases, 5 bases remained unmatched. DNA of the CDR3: TGTGCCAGCAGCTCTGACAGGGTCCACGAGCAGTACTTC. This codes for CASSSDRVHEQYF.

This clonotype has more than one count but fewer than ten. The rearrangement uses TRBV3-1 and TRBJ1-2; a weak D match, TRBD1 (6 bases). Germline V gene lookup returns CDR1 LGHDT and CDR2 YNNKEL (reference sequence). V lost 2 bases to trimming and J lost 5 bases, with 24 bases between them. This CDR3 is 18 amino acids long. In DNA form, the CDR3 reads TGTGCCAGCAGCCAACTCTCAGGCGGGCGAGAGGGGGGTTATGGCTACACCTTC. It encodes CASSQLSGGREGGYGYTF.